Below, 7 T cell receptor beta chains from the same sample are listed, as sequenced in a study of blood T cell repertoires in COVID-19. The protocol was immunoSEQ multiplex PCR, while the TCRdb copy is restricted to in-frame clones and leaves out a portion. The sample contains roughly 100,000 clones, around 73% of which appear only once. The specimen was peripheral blood. The origin of the receptors is a man aged 60 to 75 with active or convalescent COVID-19.

The chain recombines TRBV30 with TRBJ1-5, with TRBD1 as a possible D gene (6 bases). Germline V gene sequence: CDR1 GTSNPN, CDR2 SVGIG (reference sequence). V was clipped by 3 bases and J by 2 bases, with 14 bases between them. This CDR3 has 15 residues. The CDR3 nucleotides are TGTGCCTGGAGCTACAGGGAGGGTGGCAATCAGCCCCAGCATTTT. This sequence encodes CAWSYREGGNQPQHF.

The chain has TRBV29-1 and TRBJ1-5; 8 positions agree with TRBD1. Unmatched junction bases numbered 11, after V lost 7 bases and J lost 6 bases. Germline V gene sequence: CDR1 SQVTM, CDR2 ANQGSEA. The CDR3 loop spans 14 amino acids. The CDR3 nucleotides are TGCAGCGCTTTGGAACAAACAGGGGGTCAGCCCCAGCATTTT. Protein: CSALEQTGGQPQHF.

The CDR3: CASSLDRVKQYF. The CDR3 region has the DNA TGCGCCAGCAGCTTGGACAGGGTAAAGCAGTACTTC. The chain combines TRBV5-1 with TRBJ2-7; weak D call: TRBD1 (6 bases). CDR1 SGHRS and CDR2 YFSETQ come from the germline V gene. The CDR3 loop spans 12 amino acids. V gave up 0 bases and J gave up 8 bases, with 9 bases separating them. The full variable domain, with the rest looked up from reference TRBV5-1 and TRBJ2-7, is KAGVTQTPRYLIKTRGQQVTLSCSPISGHRSVSWYQQTPGQGLQFLFEYFSETQRNKGNFPGRFSGRQFSNSRSEMNVSTLELGDSALYLCASSLDRVKQYFGPGTRLTVT.

This clone showed up just a few times. The V gene is TRBV28, the J gene TRBJ2-3, with D possibly TRBD2 on 5 matching bases. Germline V gene sequence: CDR1 MDHEN, CDR2 SYDVKM. The V end was cut by 7 bases, the J end by 0 bases, with 11 bases between. CDR3 length: 14 residues. The CDR3 nucleotides read TGTGCCAGCAAACCCGGGGAAAGCACAGATACGCAGTATTTT. It encodes CASKPGESTDTQYF.

The chain links TRBV5-6 to TRBJ1-5; 8 bases fit TRBD1. With 8 bases clipped from V and 1 base from J, the junction kept 8 bases outside the gene matches. The CDR3 is 15 amino acids. Germline-derived CDR1 and CDR2 are SGHDT and YYEEEE. CDR3 region: CASKNGQGSNQPQHF. As DNA, the CDR3 is TGTGCCAGTAAGAACGGACAGGGAAGCAATCAGCCCCAGCATTTT.

V usage is TRBV5-1 and J usage is TRBJ2-3; 8 bases align to TRBD2. From germline, CDR1 is SGHRS and CDR2 YFSETQ. Trimming took 0 bases from V and 5 from J; bases not matched to a gene: 5. The CDR3 extends over 15 amino acids. The CDR3 DNA sequence: TGCGCCAGCAGCTTGGTCGGGAGGGCGGGAGATACGCAGTATTTT. Translating gives CASSLVGRAGDTQYF.

This clone turned up a few times. V and J are TRBV19 and TRBJ1-2, with D perhaps TRBD1 (5 bases). Trimming removed 10 bases at V and 5 bases at J, with 20 bases between. Germline CDR1 LNHDA, CDR2 SQIVND (reference sequence). The CDR3 has 14 residues. In nucleotides, the CDR3 is TGTGCCACCGCCCGGGGGTTGTGGGAGTATGGCTACACCTTC. Translating it yields CATARGLWEYGYTF.